Sequencing of this T cell receptor (beta chain) was carried out in a study of T cell responses to AZD1222 COVID-19 vaccine. Clones were read by immunoSEQ multiplex PCR, and TCRdb kept only the in-frame ones, dropping some. The table lists about 56,000 clones, 70% to 90% of them singletons. The sequence came from an adult in good health. Sample: peripheral blood, taken on day 0 of AZD1222 vaccination.

DNA for the CDR3: TGTGCCAGCAGCTTGAAGGGGGCGGACACTGAAGCTTTCTTT. Amino acid sequence: CASSLKGADTEAFF. The chain is built from TRBV5-4 and TRBJ1-1; TRBD1 aligns across 7 bases. The CDR3 covers 14 residues. Trimming at V came to 1 base and at J to 3 bases, leaving 3 bases not matched to a gene. Germline CDR1 and CDR2: SGHNT and YYREEE (reference sequence).